This T cell receptor (beta chain) was sequenced for a study of blood T cell repertoires in COVID-19. On the study more broadly: The United States, Italy and Spain were the sources of the acute and convalescent COVID-19 samples. Nucleic acid was either cDNA or gDNA, and it came from T cells, B-cell-depleted T cells, or PBMCs.

In the original analysis: Amplification from reference gene primers served as the basis for estimated nucleated cell counts. Some clones are missing from TCRdb's copy, which holds only in-frame ones; the method was immunoSEQ multiplex PCR. V, J and clone size are those of that table, while D and trimming were read from the DNA. The data show roughly 150,000 clones, about 90% seen once. The CDR3 loop spans 13 amino acids. With 10 bases removed from V and 1 base from J, the gap between germline ends came to 14 bases. CDR1 is LNHDA, CDR2 SQIVND, per germline (reference sequence). The chain is built from TRBV19 and TRBJ2-7, with a weak D call TRBD2 (7 bases). This receptor was identified in an elderly man with acute or convalescent COVID-19. Sequencing input: peripheral blood. CDR3: CAMGGASSYEQYF. As DNA, the CDR3 is TGTGCCATGGGGGGGGCTTCATCCTACGAGCAGTACTTC.